Listed below are T cell receptor beta chains from one sample, sequenced in a study of T cell responses to AZD1222 COVID-19 vaccine. Profiled with immunoSEQ multiplex PCR; TCRdb holds only in-frame clones, not every one. The sample has 150,000 to 200,000 clones, 94% seen once. The specimen was peripheral blood, collected 28 days after the second AZD1222 dose. These receptors originate from an adult who received the AZD1222 COVID-19 vaccine. Each CDR3 is given without its conserved first and last residue.

V,length,J,CDR3
TRBV7-2,11,TRBJ2-3,ASSSQKTDTQY
TRBV28,12,TRBJ1-2,ASSLPAGNYGYT
TRBV5-5,9,TRBJ2-3,ASSPTDTQY
TRBV14,11,TRBJ2-7,ASSRDRGREQY
TRBV10-3,12,TRBJ2-1,ATRGLAEYNEQF
TRBV14,12,TRBJ2-5,ASSKGFPYGTQY
TRBV5-1,12,TRBJ1-6,ASSYAGGNSPLH
TRBV9,11,TRBJ2-3,ASTQSRADTQY
TRBV7-2,15,TRBJ1-3,ASSFLSRAFSGNTIY
TRBV7-9,12,TRBJ2-3,ASSGTTEADTQY
TRBV5-5,13,TRBJ2-5,ASSPLGRRLETQY
TRBV24-1,13,TRBJ2-1,ATSDFGQGSDEQF
TRBV14,10,TRBJ2-7,ASSQGSTKQY
TRBV6-5,12,TRBJ1-4,ASSLDRGREKLF
TRBV7-9,11,TRBJ2-3,ASSSGSTDTQY
TRBV28,10,TRBJ1-2,ASSLEGPGYT
TRBV30,10,TRBJ2-1,AWSVPYNEQF
TRBV11-3,10,TRBJ1-1,ASSLRGTEAF
TRBV7-2,13,TRBJ1-4,ASSLGGEANEKLF
TRBV28,13,TRBJ2-7,ASSPYYRGSSEQY
TRBV2,11,TRBJ2-1,ARTGGVGNEQF
TRBV7-2,13,TRBJ1-1,ASSRDAGGTTEAF
TRBV6-2/TRBV6-3,11,TRBJ1-1,ASSYSRSTEAF
TRBV7-2,11,TRBJ2-7,ASSLDSAYEQY
TRBV7-2,13,TRBJ2-7,ASSYVAGVSYEQY
TRBV11-2,14,TRBJ2-7,ASREKTATGAYEQY
TRBV6-2/TRBV6-3,13,TRBJ1-2,ASSTRDTIGYGYT
TRBV4-1,11,TRBJ2-5,ASSLTGGETQY
TRBV5-1,13,TRBJ1-5,ASSLGDRGDQPQH
TRBV28,11,TRBJ1-2,ASSLQGLKGYT
TRBV7-2,13,TRBJ1-1,ASSLARGGGTEAF
TRBV6-5,10,TRBJ1-6,ATGTPNSPLH
TRBV4-2,12,TRBJ2-5,ASSQGQRQETQY
TRBV27,12,TRBJ1-2,ASRDTQGPYGYT
TRBV30,10,TRBJ1-2,AWSQEIYGYT
TRBV3-1/TRBV3-2,13,TRBJ2-6,ASSHPVAGANVLT
TRBV18,11,TRBJ2-2,ASSATNTGELF
TRBV19,13,TRBJ1-2,ATMAPSSGVYGYT
TRBV4-3,15,TRBJ2-2,ASSQSVSLVLTGELF
TRBV10-3,13,TRBJ1-5,AISESVGWNQPQH
TRBV15,13,TRBJ1-4,ATSRDRQSNEKLF
TRBV6-1,12,TRBJ1-6,ASSDTGGNSPLH
TRBV11-3,12,TRBJ2-2,ASSPLSRSGELF
TRBV11-1,13,TRBJ2-1,ASRPGTSGFNEQF
TRBV2,11,TRBJ2-7,ASTSRLDAEQY
TRBV18,10,TRBJ1-2,ASSSVNYGYT
TRBV30,11,TRBJ2-7,AWSVQGALEQY
TRBV14,13,TRBJ2-7,ASSPPGQGPYEQY
TRBV5-4,13,TRBJ2-5,ASSLYQGILQTQY
TRBV6-6,12,TRBJ1-5,ASSYSGGNQPQH
TRBV10-3,12,TRBJ1-6,AISETGALSPLH
TRBV19,11,TRBJ1-1,ASSTTIGNEAF
TRBV18,13,TRBJ1-1,ASSPPSPTNTEAF
TRBV7-9,13,TRBJ1-1,ASSLTLPGNTEAF